The entry that follows covers one T cell receptor (beta chain) sequence. What it binds is not known. This sample is drawn from a study of T-cell memory formation after mild COVID-19. Whole-study results and caveats: CD4+ bias marked clones expanding day 15 to 37, unlike balanced contracting clones.

The CDR3 totals 19 residues. Germline V gene data show CDR1 as MDHEN and CDR2 as SYDVKM. Between the trimmed V and J ends, which lost 4 bases and 3 bases, there was a span of 27 bases. TCRdb ran MiXCR on the 5' RACE reads and lists one entry per CDR3 protein. The repertoire holds about 260,000 distinct CDR3 sequences, with roughly 16% as singletons. This receptor was taken from a man younger than 35 who had mild COVID-19 (a few samples of this study predate the infection). Cell type and time point are not known. Sequencing used PBMCs or a T cell subset sorted from them (not recorded which). The chain carries TRBV28 and TRBJ1-1; tentative D call: TRBD1 (5 bases). CDR3 in DNA: TGTGCCAGCAGTTACCGAAGGAGGGGCCTAACCTGGGCGGACACTGAAGCTTTCTTT. It specifies CASSYRRRGLTWADTEAFF.